The 5 T cell receptor beta chains below all came from one sample that was sequenced in a study of T cells after yellow fever vaccination. Via MiXCR, TCRdb re-called the 5' RACE reads, giving one row per CDR3 protein. The data hold approximately 330,000 distinct CDR3 sequences, with over 3.5% observed a single time. The sequencing here drew on PBMCs, taken 5 days after the yellow fever booster vaccination. The source of these receptors is a man between 18 and 35 years old who received the YFV17D yellow fever vaccine.

A few counts support this clonotype. V is TRBV6-2 or TRBV6-3 and J is TRBJ2-1, with D perhaps TRBD1 (5 bases). The germline V and J ends were trimmed by 2 bases and 6 bases, with 17 bases remaining between them. CDR3 size: 16 residues. Germline loops: CDR1 MNHEY, CDR2 SVGEGT. The CDR3 DNA reads TGTGCCAGCAGTTACCTGGACATAGGACCCGCCAATGAGCAGTTCTTC. This sequence encodes CASSYLDIGPANEQFF.

This clonotype has a count of ten or more. The chain is built from TRBV5-1 and TRBJ1-2; 7 bases match TRBD1. V was pared by 4 bases and J by 3 bases, with 6 bases of the junction left unmatched. The CDR3 loop spans 14 amino acids. Germline V gene sequence: CDR1 SGHRS, CDR2 YFSETQ. The CDR3 reads CASSPSGGDYGYTF. Written as DNA, the CDR3 is TGCGCCAGCAGCCCATCAGGGGGGGACTATGGCTACACCTTC.

In its sample, this clonotype was seen a few times. This chain joins TRBV20-1 and TRBJ1-6; D may be TRBD1 (5 bases). Germline CDR1 is DFQATT and CDR2 is SNEGSKA (reference sequence). V shed 2 bases and J shed 1 base, with 9 bases lying between them. The CDR3 has 15 amino acids. The CDR3 protein is CSARFGGSYNSPLHF. DNA of the CDR3: TGCAGTGCTAGATTCGGGGGTTCCTATAATTCACCCCTCCACTTT.

This sequence joins TRBV29-1 and TRBJ2-1, with 8 nucleotides matching TRBD2. Germline values: CDR1 SQVTM, CDR2 ANQGSEA. Trimming removed 2 bases from V and 8 bases from J; junction bases left unmatched: 5. This CDR3 spans 13 amino acids. In DNA, the CDR3 is TGCAGCGTTGAACGGGGGGGCAACGATGAGCAGTTCTTC. Translation: CSVERGGNDEQFF.

This clonotype was counted only a few times. The chain has TRBV12-3 or TRBV12-4 and TRBJ2-1; weak D call: TRBD2 (6 bases). V shed 5 bases and J shed 10 bases, with 24 bases lying between them. This CDR3 has 16 amino acids. The CDR3 DNA reads as TGTGCCAGCAGTGTCCGGGACTGGTCCAGTCTCGGGGAGCAGTTCTTC. Translating it yields CASSVRDWSSLGEQFF.